This TCR beta chain is drawn from a study of blood T cell repertoires in COVID-19. TCRdb's table, derived via immunoSEQ multiplex PCR, lists solely in-frame clones and lacks some. The table has 200,000 to 300,000 clones, less than 90% seen once. Germline CDR1 SGHRS, CDR2 YFSETQ. CDR3 length: 16 amino acids. V was cut by 2 bases and J by 5 bases, with 19 bases left in between. The receptor was derived from a man aged 60 to 75 who had recovered from COVID-19. The rearrangement joins TRBV5-1 to TRBJ1-2; possibly TRBD1 for D (6 bases). Sequencing was performed on peripheral blood. This chain's CDR3 is CASSLSNSGAGYGYTF. The DNA of the CDR3 is TGCGCCAGCAGCTTAAGTAACTCAGGGGCCGGGTATGGCTACACCTTC.